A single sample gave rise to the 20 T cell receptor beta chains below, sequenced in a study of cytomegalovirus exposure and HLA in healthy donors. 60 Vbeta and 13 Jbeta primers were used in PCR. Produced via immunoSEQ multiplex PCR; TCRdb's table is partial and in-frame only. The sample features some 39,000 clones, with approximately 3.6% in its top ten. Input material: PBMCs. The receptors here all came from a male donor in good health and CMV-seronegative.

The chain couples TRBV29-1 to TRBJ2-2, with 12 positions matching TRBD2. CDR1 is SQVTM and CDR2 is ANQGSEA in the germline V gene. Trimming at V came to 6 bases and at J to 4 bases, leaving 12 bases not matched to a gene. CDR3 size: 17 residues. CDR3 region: CSVLRLAGASGTGELFF. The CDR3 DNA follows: TGCAGCGTCCTTCGACTAGCGGGGGCTTCGGGCACCGGGGAGCTGTTTTTT.

CDR3 in DNA: TGTGCCAGCACTCGGACAGGGAGAGGGAGCTCTGAAGCTTTCTTT. Protein: CASTRTGRGSSEAFF. This sequence joins TRBV6-6 and TRBJ1-1; 8 bases are a match to TRBD1. The CDR3 runs 15 residues. Losses at the gene ends were 7 bases for V and 6 bases for J; bases not matched to a gene: 13. CDR1 and CDR2 (germline): MNHNY, SVGAGI (reference sequence).

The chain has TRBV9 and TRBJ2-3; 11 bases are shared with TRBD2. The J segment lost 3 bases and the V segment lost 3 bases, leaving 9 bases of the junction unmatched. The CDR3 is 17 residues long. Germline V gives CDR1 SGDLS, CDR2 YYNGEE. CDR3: CASSEASTSGVTDTQYF. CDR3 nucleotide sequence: TGTGCCAGCAGCGAAGCGTCGACTAGCGGGGTAACAGATACGCAGTATTTT.

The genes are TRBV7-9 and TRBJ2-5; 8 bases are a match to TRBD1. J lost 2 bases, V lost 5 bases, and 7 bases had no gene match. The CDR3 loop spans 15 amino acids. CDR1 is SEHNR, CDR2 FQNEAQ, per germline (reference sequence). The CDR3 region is CASSPKDRGQETQYF. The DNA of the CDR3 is TGTGCCAGCAGCCCAAAAGACAGGGGTCAAGAGACCCAGTACTTC.

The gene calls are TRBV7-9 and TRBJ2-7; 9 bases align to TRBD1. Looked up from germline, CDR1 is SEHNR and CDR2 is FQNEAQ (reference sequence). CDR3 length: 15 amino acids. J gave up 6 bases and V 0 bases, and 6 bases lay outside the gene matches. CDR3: CASSLAGQGGFEQYF. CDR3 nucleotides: TGTGCCAGCAGCTTAGCGGGACAGGGTGGTTTCGAGCAGTACTTC.

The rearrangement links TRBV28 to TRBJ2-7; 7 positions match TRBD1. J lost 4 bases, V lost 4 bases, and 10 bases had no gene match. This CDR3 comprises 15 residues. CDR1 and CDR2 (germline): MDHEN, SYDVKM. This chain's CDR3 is CASSSGQVGLYEQYF. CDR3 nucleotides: TGTGCCAGCAGTTCAGGACAGGTGGGGTTGTACGAGCAGTACTTC.

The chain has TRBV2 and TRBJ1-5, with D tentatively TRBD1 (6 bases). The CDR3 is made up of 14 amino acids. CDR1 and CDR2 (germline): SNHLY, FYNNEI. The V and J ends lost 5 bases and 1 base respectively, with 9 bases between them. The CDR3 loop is CASSKQGSNQPQHF. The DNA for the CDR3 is TGTGCCAGCAGTAAACAGGGCAGCAATCAGCCCCAGCATTTT. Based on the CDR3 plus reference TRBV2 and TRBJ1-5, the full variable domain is EPEVTQTPSHQVTQMGQEVILRCVPISNHLYFYWYRQILGQKVEFLVSFYNNEISEKSEIFDDQFSVERPDGSNFTLKIRSTKLEDSAMYFCASSKQGSNQPQHFGDGTRLSIL.

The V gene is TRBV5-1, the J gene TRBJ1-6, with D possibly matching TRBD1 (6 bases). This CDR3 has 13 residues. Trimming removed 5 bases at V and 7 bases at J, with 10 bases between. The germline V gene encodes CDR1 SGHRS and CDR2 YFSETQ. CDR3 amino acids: CASRQGENSPLHF. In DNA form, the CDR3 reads TGCGCCAGCAGACAGGGAGAAAATTCACCCCTCCACTTT.

In DNA form, the CDR3 reads TGCGCCAGCAGCTTCTTCCGGGGGAATGAGCAGTTCTTC. Translated: CASSFFRGNEQFF. The chain joins TRBV5-1 to TRBJ2-1, with D possibly being TRBD2 (6 bases). V shed 2 bases and J shed 7 bases, with 10 bases lying between them. The CDR3 has 13 residues. CDR1 SGHRS and CDR2 YFSETQ come from the germline V gene.

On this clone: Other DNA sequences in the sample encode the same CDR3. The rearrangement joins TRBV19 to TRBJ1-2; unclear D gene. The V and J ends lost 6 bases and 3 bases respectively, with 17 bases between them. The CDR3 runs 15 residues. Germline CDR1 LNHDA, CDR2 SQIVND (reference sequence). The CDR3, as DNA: TGTGCCAGTAGGAGGTTGGAGCAGTCGGACTATGGCTACACCTTC. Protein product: CASRRLEQSDYGYTF.

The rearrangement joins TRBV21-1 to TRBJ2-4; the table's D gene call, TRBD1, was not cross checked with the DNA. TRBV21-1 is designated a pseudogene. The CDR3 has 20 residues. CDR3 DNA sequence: TGTGCCAGCAGCAAAGCGCCAAGGACAGGGAGTCTTGGAGCCAAAAACATTCAGTACTTC. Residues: CASSKAPRTGSLGAKNIQYF.

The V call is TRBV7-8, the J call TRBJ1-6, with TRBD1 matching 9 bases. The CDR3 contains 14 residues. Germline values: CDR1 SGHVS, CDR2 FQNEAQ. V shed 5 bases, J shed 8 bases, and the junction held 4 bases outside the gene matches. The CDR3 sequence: CASSQRTGDSPLHF. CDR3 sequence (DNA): TGTGCCAGCAGCCAACGGACAGGGGATTCACCCCTCCACTTT. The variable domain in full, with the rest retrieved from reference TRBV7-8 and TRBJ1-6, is GAGVSQSPRYKVAKRGQDVALRCDPISGHVSLFWYQQALGQGPEFLTYFQNEAQLDKSGLPSDRFFAERPEGSVSTLKIQRTQQEDSAVYLCASSQRTGDSPLHFGNGTRLTVT.

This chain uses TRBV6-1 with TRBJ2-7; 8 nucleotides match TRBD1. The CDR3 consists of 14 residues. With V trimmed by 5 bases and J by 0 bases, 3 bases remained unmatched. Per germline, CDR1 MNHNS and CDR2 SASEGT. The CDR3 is CASSRTGNSYEQYF. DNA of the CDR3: TGTGCCAGCAGTAGGACAGGGAACTCCTACGAGCAGTACTTC.

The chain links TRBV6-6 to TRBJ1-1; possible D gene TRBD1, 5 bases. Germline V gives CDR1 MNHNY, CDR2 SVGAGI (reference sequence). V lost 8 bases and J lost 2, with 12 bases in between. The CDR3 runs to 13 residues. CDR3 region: CASCGQSNTEAFF. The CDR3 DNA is TGTGCCAGCTGCGGACAATCTAACACTGAAGCTTTCTTT.

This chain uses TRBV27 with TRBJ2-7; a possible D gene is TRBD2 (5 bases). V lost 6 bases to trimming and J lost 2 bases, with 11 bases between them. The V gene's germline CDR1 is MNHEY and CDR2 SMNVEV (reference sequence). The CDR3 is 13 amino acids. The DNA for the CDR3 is TGTGCCAGCAGACCACTAGGGACCTACGAGCAGTACTTC. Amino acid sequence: CASRPLGTYEQYF.

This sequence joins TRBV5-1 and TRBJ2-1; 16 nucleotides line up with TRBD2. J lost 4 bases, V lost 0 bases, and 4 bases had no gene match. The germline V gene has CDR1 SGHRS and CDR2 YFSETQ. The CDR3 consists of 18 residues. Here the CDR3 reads CASSLAGLAGGVYNEQFF. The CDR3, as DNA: TGCGCCAGCAGCTTGGCGGGACTAGCGGGGGGGGTTTACAATGAGCAGTTCTTC.

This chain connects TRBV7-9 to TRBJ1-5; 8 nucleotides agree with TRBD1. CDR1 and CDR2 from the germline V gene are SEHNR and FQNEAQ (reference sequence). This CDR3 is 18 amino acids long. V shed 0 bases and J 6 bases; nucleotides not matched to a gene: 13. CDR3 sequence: CASSLASMAGGRSQPQHF. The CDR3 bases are TGTGCCAGCAGCTTAGCGAGTATGGCAGGGGGCAGGAGTCAGCCCCAGCATTTT.

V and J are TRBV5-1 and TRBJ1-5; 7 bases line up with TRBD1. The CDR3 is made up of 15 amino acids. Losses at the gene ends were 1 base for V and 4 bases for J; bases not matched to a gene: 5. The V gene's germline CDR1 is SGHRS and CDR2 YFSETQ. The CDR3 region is CASSLTAGGNQPQHF. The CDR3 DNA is TGCGCCAGCAGCTTGACGGCAGGGGGAAATCAGCCCCAGCATTTT.

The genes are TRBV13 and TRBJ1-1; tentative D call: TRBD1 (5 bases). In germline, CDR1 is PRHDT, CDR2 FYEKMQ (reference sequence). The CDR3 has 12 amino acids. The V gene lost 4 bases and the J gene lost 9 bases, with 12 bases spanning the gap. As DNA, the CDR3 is TGTGCCAGCAGCTATACCGACAGAAAAGCTTTCTTT. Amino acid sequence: CASSYTDRKAFF.

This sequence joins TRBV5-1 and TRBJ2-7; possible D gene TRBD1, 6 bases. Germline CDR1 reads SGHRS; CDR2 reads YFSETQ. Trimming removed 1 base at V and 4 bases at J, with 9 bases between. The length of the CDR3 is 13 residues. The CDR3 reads CASSLTGQYEQYF. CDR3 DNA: TGCGCCAGCAGCTTGACAGGGCAATACGAGCAGTACTTC.